A single sample is the source of the 29 T cell receptor beta chains below, sequenced in a study of blood T cell repertoires in COVID-19. Assay used: immunoSEQ multiplex PCR; TCRdb lists only in-frame clones, some missing. The sample consists of approximately 250,000 clones, roughly 82% of them appearing once. Sequencing was performed on peripheral blood. The source of these receptors is an elderly woman with COVID-19, enrolled during active disease.

Only a few counts were recorded for this clone. CDR3 residues: CASSSPTLWAGGTGELFF. Here the CDR3 DNA reads TGTGCCAGCAGCAGCCCCACCTTGTGGGCAGGGGGGACCGGGGAGCTGTTTTTT. V gene TRBV9 combines with J gene TRBJ2-2; D is possibly TRBD1 (7 bases). Trimming stripped 4 bases from V and 5 bases from J, with 24 bases between. This CDR3 spans 18 amino acids. Per the germline V gene, CDR1 is SGDLS and CDR2 is YYNGEE.

The chain recombines TRBV5-4 with TRBJ1-2, with a tentative D call TRBD1 (5 bases). The CDR3 totals 15 residues. CDR1 and CDR2 (germline): SGHNT, YYREEE (reference sequence). Trimming left V 4 bases short and J 4 bases short, with 17 bases between. The CDR3 loop is CASSADMSFSYGYTF. CDR3 sequence (DNA): TGTGCCAGCAGCGCGGACATGAGTTTTAGCTATGGCTACACCTTC.

This clone has more than one count but fewer than ten. This rearrangement joins TRBV24-1 to TRBJ1-6, with 8 positions matching TRBD1. Trimming took 4 bases from V and 2 from J; bases not matched to a gene: 12. Germline lookup yields CDR1 KGHDR and CDR2 SFDVKD. The CDR3 runs 19 residues. The CDR3 DNA reads as TGTGCCACCAGTGAAGGTCGGATGACAGGGGCGACCTATAATTCACCCCTCCACTTT. Its translation is CATSEGRMTGATYNSPLHF.

The chain joins TRBV7-2 to TRBJ1-1, with 7 bases aligning to TRBD1. J gave up 7 bases and V 5 bases, and 7 bases lay outside the gene matches. Germline loops: CDR1 SGHTA, CDR2 FQGNSA. This CDR3 comprises 13 residues. CDR3 in DNA: TGTGCCAGCAGCATTCCAGGGGGTATTGAAGCTTTCTTT. Protein: CASSIPGGIEAFF.

V usage is TRBV5-4 and J usage is TRBJ1-2; D is undetermined. CDR1 is SGHNT, CDR2 YYREEE, per germline (reference sequence). V lost 3 bases, J lost 4 bases, and 13 bases lay in between. The CDR3 is made up of 14 amino acids. The CDR3 nucleotides are TGTGCCAGCAGCTCGCAACTTCCTCCCTATGGCTACACCTTC. Encoded protein: CASSSQLPPYGYTF.

For this clone: Distinct nucleotide sequences in the sample also encode this CDR3. The chain joins TRBV28 to TRBJ1-2; D is possibly TRBD1 (6 bases). Germline loops: CDR1 MDHEN, CDR2 SYDVKM. V was pared by 2 bases and J by 2 bases, with 6 bases between. The CDR3 spans 13 residues. CDR3 in DNA: TGTGCCAGCAGTTTAGGACAGAACTATGGCTACACCTTC. Its translation: CASSLGQNYGYTF.

The CDR3 is CASSQSQGTPLHF. The CDR3 DNA follows: TGTGCCAGCAGCCAAAGTCAGGGTACACCCCTCCACTTT. This sequence joins TRBV3-1 (or the pseudogene TRBV3-2) and TRBJ1-6, with a possible D match to TRBD1 (5 bases). CDR1 is LGHDT and CDR2 is YNNKEL in the germline V gene (reference sequence). Trimming took off 2 bases at V and 11 bases at J, with 10 bases between the two ends. This CDR3 has 13 residues.

The V gene is TRBV21-1, the J gene TRBJ2-2; the table gives TRBD1 as D, unverified against the DNA. TRBV21-1 is a pseudogene. The CDR3 has 16 amino acids. The CDR3 bases are TGTGCCAGCGTTAGAACTGCGAGGGGGCCCACCGGGGAGCTGTTTTTT. This encodes CASVRTARGPTGELFF.

This chain connects TRBV9 to TRBJ1-3; no definite D call. Trimming removed 0 bases from V and 0 bases from J, with 7 bases in between. The CDR3 covers 15 residues. Germline assignment: CDR1 SGDLS and CDR2 YYNGEE. In DNA form, the CDR3 reads TGTGCCAGCAGCGTAGGGTCGGGCTCTGGAAACACCATATATTTT. Amino acids: CASSVGSGSGNTIYF.

In this sample, this clone turned up once. The chain combines TRBV28 with TRBJ1-5; 8 bases line up with TRBD1. Germline V gene lookup returns CDR1 MDHEN and CDR2 SYDVKM. Unmatched junction bases numbered 8, after V lost 6 bases and J lost 7 bases. The CDR3 runs to 14 residues. The CDR3 is CASRRDRLDQPQHF. The DNA of the CDR3 is TGTGCCAGCAGACGGGACAGGTTAGACCAGCCCCAGCATTTT.

The rearrangement links TRBV6-1 to TRBJ1-4; TRBD1 matches at 9 bases. The length of the CDR3 is 15 residues. CDR1 and CDR2 (germline): MNHNS, SASEGT. V gave up 2 bases and J gave up 7 bases; unmatched junction bases: 5. The CDR3 region has the DNA TGTGCCAGCAGTGAACAGAGGACAGGGGCTGAAAAACTGTTTTTT. Translating it yields CASSEQRTGAEKLFF.

The rearrangement joins TRBV28 to TRBJ2-1; the D gene is possibly TRBD2 (5 bases). V lost 8 bases and J 2 bases, leaving 7 bases between the germline ends. The CDR3 runs 12 residues. The V gene's germline CDR1 is MDHEN and CDR2 SYDVKM. In DNA form, the CDR3 reads TGTGCCAGCCGGGATGCCTACAATGAGCAGTTCTTC. This codes for CASRDAYNEQFF.

A note on this clone: The germline gene is not matched at one end of the junction; a read error may be the cause. This chain connects TRBV7-2 to TRBJ2-1; no definite D call. CDR3 length: 12 amino acids. Germline CDR1 is SGHTA and CDR2 is FQGNSA. DNA for the CDR3: TGTGCCAGCAGCTCCTCCTTCAATGAGCAGTTCTTC. Translating it yields CASSSSFNEQFF. The variable domain in full, completed from reference TRBV7-2 and TRBJ2-1, reads GAGVSQSPSNKVTEKGKDVELRCDPISGHTALYWYRQSLGQGLEFLIYFQGNSAPDKSGLPSDRFSAERTGGSVSTLTIQRTQQEDSAVYLCASSSSFNEQFFGPGTRLTVL.

V usage is TRBV2 and J usage is TRBJ1-6; no clear D. This CDR3 comprises 14 residues. CDR1 SNHLY and CDR2 FYNNEI come from the germline V gene. V was clipped by 5 bases and J by 7 bases, with 12 bases between them. The CDR3 protein is CASSLSSQNSPLHF. In DNA form, the CDR3 reads TGTGCCAGCAGTCTGAGTAGCCAAAATTCACCCCTCCACTTT.

In its sample, this clone was seen once. The chain uses TRBV29-1 and TRBJ2-2, with TRBD2 identical over 8 bases. The CDR3 runs 15 residues. V was clipped by 2 bases and J by 7 bases; unmatched bases: 9. Germline V lookup: CDR1 SQVTM, CDR2 ANQGSEA. The CDR3 region is CSVERVAGRGGELFF. In DNA, the CDR3 is TGCAGCGTTGAAAGAGTGGCCGGGAGGGGCGGGGAGCTGTTTTTT.

The V call is TRBV7-9, the J call TRBJ1-1, with D hard to call. The CDR3 runs 13 residues. V was clipped by 5 bases and J by 4 bases, with 11 bases between them. CDR1 SEHNR and CDR2 FQNEAQ come from the germline V gene (reference sequence). Written as DNA, the CDR3 is TGTGCCAGCAGCCTCGAGGTTACCACTGAAGCTTTCTTT. Amino acids: CASSLEVTTEAFF.

This clone appeared a few times. In DNA, the CDR3 is TGTGCCAGTAGTCAGGGGACAGGGGGCTCCACCGGGGAGCTGTTTTTT. Protein product: CASSQGTGGSTGELFF. The chain employs TRBV19 and TRBJ2-2, with 12 bases matching TRBD1. After removal of 5 bases from V and 4 bases from J, the junction contained 5 bases not matched to a gene. This CDR3 is 16 amino acids long. Germline V gene sequence: CDR1 LNHDA, CDR2 SQIVND (reference sequence).

The rearrangement uses TRBV27 and TRBJ2-1; 13 bases agree with TRBD2. This CDR3 spans 14 amino acids. Germline loops: CDR1 MNHEY, CDR2 SMNVEV (reference sequence). Trimming removed 10 bases from V and 10 bases from J; junction bases left unmatched: 10. The CDR3 sequence is CATRGLAGWREQFF. The DNA for the CDR3 is TGTGCCACCCGGGGACTAGCGGGGTGGAGGGAGCAGTTCTTC.

The chain employs TRBV5-1 and TRBJ1-1, with D possibly matching TRBD1 (6 bases). The CDR3 extends over 14 amino acids. Trimming removed 2 bases from V and 1 base from J, with 9 bases in between. CDR1 SGHRS and CDR2 YFSETQ come from the germline V gene. The CDR3: CASSFGQTNTEAFF. CDR3 nucleotides: TGCGCCAGCAGCTTCGGACAGACGAACACTGAAGCTTTCTTT. The full variable domain, with the rest looked up from reference TRBV5-1 and TRBJ1-1, is KAGVTQTPRYLIKTRGQQVTLSCSPISGHRSVSWYQQTPGQGLQFLFEYFSETQRNKGNFPGRFSGRQFSNSRSEMNVSTLELGDSALYLCASSFGQTNTEAFFGQGTRLTVV.

The chain employs TRBV29-1 and TRBJ2-2; maybe TRBD2 (5 bases). CDR1 SQVTM and CDR2 ANQGSEA come from the germline V gene. V was pared by 4 bases and J by 8 bases, with 14 bases between. The CDR3 covers 13 residues. The chain's CDR3 is CSVGRTTRGELFF. CDR3 DNA: TGCAGCGTTGGTCGTACTACTAGAGGGGAGCTGTTTTTT.

This chain joins TRBV4-2 and TRBJ2-1; TRBD2 agrees at 7 bases. Germline loops: CDR1 LGHNA, CDR2 YNFKEQ. The length of the CDR3 is 15 residues. V trimming: 3 bases; J trimming: 2 bases; junction bases outside the gene matches: 4. The CDR3 region is CASSQGRGTYNEQFF. The CDR3 bases are TGTGCCAGCAGCCAGGGGCGGGGGACCTACAATGAGCAGTTCTTC.

The chain couples TRBV3-1 (or the pseudogene TRBV3-2) to TRBJ1-2; 7 bases agree with TRBD1. Trimming removed 3 bases from V and 4 bases from J; junction bases left unmatched: 2. CDR3 size: 13 residues. Germline values: CDR1 LGHDT, CDR2 YNNKEL (reference sequence). The CDR3 sequence is CASSQGTAYGYTF. CDR3 in DNA: TGTGCCAGCAGCCAGGGGACAGCCTATGGCTACACCTTC.

This clone was detected a few times. This chain uses TRBV6-6 with TRBJ2-2; 9 nucleotides match TRBD1. The germline CDR1 and CDR2 sequences are MNHNY and SVGAGI (reference sequence). The CDR3 contains 18 residues. V lost 5 bases, J lost 2 bases, and 12 bases stayed unmatched. CDR3 nucleotide sequence: TGTGCCAGCAGTCCCCGGGACAGGGACCCCTTTAACACCGGGGAGCTGTTTTTT. This translates into CASSPRDRDPFNTGELFF.

The chain is built from TRBV10-3 and TRBJ1-2, with 8 bases aligning to TRBD1. The CDR3 has 13 amino acids. The germline V gene has CDR1 ENHRY and CDR2 SYGVKD. V was pared by 7 bases and J by 7 bases, with 8 bases of the junction left unmatched. In nucleotides, the CDR3 is TGTGCCATCACCACAGGGGGGTTTGGTGGCTACACCTTC. Its translation is CAITTGGFGGYTF.

CDR3: CASSGQGSGNTIYF. CDR3 in DNA: TGTGCCAGCAGTGGACAGGGCTCTGGAAACACCATATATTTT. The chain combines TRBV28 with TRBJ1-3; 8 bases match TRBD1. CDR1 MDHEN and CDR2 SYDVKM come from the germline V gene. CDR3 size: 14 residues. Germline trimming cut 5 bases from V and 0 bases from J; bases unmatched to any gene: 0. The whole variable domain, filled in from reference TRBV28 and TRBJ1-3, reads DVKVTQSSRYLVKRTGEKVFLECVQDMDHENMFWYRQDPGLGLRLIYFSYDVKMKEKGDIPEGYSVSREKKERFSLILESASTNQTSMYLCASSGQGSGNTIYFGEGSWLTVV.

This clone was counted only a few times. The CDR3 DNA sequence: TGTGCCAGCAGTTATCAAATCAGGGGTGGGGGCTACACCTTC. Protein sequence: CASSYQIRGGGYTF. This chain joins TRBV6-5 and TRBJ1-2; a weak D match, TRBD1 (6 bases). The CDR3 length is 14 residues. Between the trimmed V and J ends, which lost 3 bases and 8 bases, there was a span of 16 bases. Germline V lookup: CDR1 MNHEY, CDR2 SVGAGI.

The V call is TRBV6-1, the J call TRBJ1-2, with D unresolved. Germline CDR1 MNHNS, CDR2 SASEGT. This CDR3 is built from 11 residues. V was trimmed by 2 bases and J by 8 bases, leaving 6 bases between them. CDR3: CASSELPGYTF. DNA of the CDR3: TGTGCCAGCAGTGAACTTCCGGGCTACACCTTC.

The rearrangement uses TRBV29-1 and TRBJ1-1; D uncertain. Trimming stripped 7 bases from V and 1 base from J, with 7 bases between. The CDR3 runs to 11 residues. The V gene's germline CDR1 is SQVTM and CDR2 ANQGSEA. DNA of the CDR3: TGCAGCGGAGGGTGGAACACTGAAGCTTTCTTT. Translating gives CSGGWNTEAFF.

This clone was picked up a small number of times. The chain has TRBV18 and TRBJ2-2; a weak D match, TRBD2 (6 bases). Trimming left V 3 bases short and J 6 bases short, with 17 bases between. The CDR3 sequence is 16 residues long. Per germline, CDR1 KGHSH and CDR2 LQKENI. CDR3: CASSPSGGRGAGELFF. Here the CDR3 DNA reads TGTGCCAGCTCACCGAGTGGCGGGCGCGGGGCCGGGGAGCTGTTTTTT.